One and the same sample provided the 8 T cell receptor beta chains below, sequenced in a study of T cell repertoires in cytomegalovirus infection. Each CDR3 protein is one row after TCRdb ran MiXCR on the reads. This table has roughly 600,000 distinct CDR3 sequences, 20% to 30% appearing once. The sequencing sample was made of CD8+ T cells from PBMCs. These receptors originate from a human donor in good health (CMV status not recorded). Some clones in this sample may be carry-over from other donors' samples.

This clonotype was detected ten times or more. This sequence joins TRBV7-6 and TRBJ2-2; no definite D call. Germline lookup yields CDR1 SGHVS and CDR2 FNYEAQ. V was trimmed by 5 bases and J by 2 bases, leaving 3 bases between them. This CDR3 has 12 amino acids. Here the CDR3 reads CASSINTGELFF. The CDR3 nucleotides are TGTGCCAGCAGCATTAACACCGGGGAGCTGTTTTTT.

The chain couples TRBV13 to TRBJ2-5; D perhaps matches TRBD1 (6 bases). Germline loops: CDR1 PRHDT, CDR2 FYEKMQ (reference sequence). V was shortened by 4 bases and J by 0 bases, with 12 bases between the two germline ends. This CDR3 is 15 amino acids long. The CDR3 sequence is CASSSGQYNQETQYF. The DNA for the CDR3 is TGTGCCAGCAGCTCCGGACAGTACAACCAAGAGACCCAGTACTTC.

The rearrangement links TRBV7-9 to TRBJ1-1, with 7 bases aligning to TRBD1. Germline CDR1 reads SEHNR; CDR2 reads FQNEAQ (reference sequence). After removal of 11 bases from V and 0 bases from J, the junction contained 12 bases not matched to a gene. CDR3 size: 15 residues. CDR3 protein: CAGAGGEVMNTEAFF. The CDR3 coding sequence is TGTGCCGGAGCAGGGGGTGAAGTGATGAACACTGAAGCTTTCTTT.

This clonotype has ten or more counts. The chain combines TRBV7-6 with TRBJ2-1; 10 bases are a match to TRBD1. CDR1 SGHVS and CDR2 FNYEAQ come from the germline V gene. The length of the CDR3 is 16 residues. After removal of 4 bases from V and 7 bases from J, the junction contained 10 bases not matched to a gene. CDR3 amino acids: CASSSRTGGSGNEQFF. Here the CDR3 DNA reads TGTGCCAGCAGCTCTAGGACAGGGGGTAGCGGTAATGAGCAGTTCTTC.

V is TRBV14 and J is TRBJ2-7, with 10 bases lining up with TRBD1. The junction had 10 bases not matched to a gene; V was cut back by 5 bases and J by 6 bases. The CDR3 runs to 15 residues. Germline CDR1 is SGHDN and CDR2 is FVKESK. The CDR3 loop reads CASSGGGTGDVEQYV. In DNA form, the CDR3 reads TGTGCCAGCAGCGGAGGTGGGACAGGGGACGTCGAGCAGTACGTC.

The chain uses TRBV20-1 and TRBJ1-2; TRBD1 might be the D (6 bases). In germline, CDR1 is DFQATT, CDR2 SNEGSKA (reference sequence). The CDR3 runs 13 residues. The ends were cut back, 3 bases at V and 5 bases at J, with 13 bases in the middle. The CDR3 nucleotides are TGCAGTGCTAGTCATGACAGGAGTTATGGCTACACCTTC. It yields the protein CSASHDRSYGYTF.

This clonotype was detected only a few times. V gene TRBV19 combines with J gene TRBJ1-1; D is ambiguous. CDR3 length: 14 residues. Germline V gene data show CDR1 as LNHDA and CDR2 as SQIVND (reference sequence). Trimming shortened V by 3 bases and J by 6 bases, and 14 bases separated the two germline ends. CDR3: CASSIPGDLAEAFF. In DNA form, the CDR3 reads TGTGCCAGTAGTATCCCCGGGGATCTGGCTGAAGCTTTCTTT.

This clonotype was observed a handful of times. The CDR3 nucleotides are TGTGCCAGCAGAGACGTGGGGGAGCAGTACTTC. Its protein product is CASRDVGEQYF. This chain connects TRBV12-3 or TRBV12-4 to TRBJ2-7, with unresolved D. The CDR3 extends over 11 amino acids. Trimming left V 6 bases short and J 7 bases short, with 10 bases between.